The 5 T cell receptor beta chains in this list originate from one sample, sequenced in a study of blood T cells in healthy people across ages. Using a J-beta primer mix together with a sample-barcoded 5' primer, a second PCR was run for roughly 7 to 12 cycles. One entry per CDR3 protein, called by TCRdb with MiXCR from the 5' RACE reads. The sample lists 1.5 million to 2 million distinct CDR3 sequences, roughly 28% occurring once. Source material: blood. These receptor sequences come from a woman aged 30 to 39 in good health.

This clonotype was counted only a few times. V usage is TRBV9 and J usage is TRBJ2-7; the D is unclear. This CDR3 is 14 amino acids long. Germline V gene sequence: CDR1 SGDLS, CDR2 YYNGEE. With 1 base removed from V and 0 bases from J, the gap between germline ends came to 8 bases. DNA of the CDR3: TGTGCCAGCAGCGTAATAACACCCTCCTACGAGCAGTACTTC. Translating it yields CASSVITPSYEQYF.

The chain has TRBV6-2 or TRBV6-3 and TRBJ1-2; no firm D call. V lost 2 bases, J lost 8 bases, and 15 bases lay in between. The germline V gene encodes CDR1 MNHEY and CDR2 SVGEGT. The CDR3 is 14 amino acids. The CDR3 coding sequence is TGTGCCAGCAGTTACGAGAACGGCGCCCCGGGCTACACCTTC. Its translation is CASSYENGAPGYTF.

The genes are TRBV5-1 and TRBJ2-1; the D call may be TRBD1 or TRBD2 (5 bases each). The end of the DNA fits TRBJ2-7 better, so the J call may be wrong. The germline V gene has CDR1 SGHRS and CDR2 YFSETQ. This CDR3 contains 13 residues. CDR3 DNA sequence: TGCGCCAGCAGCGCCGGGGCTTACAATGAGCAGTACTTC. Protein product: CASSAGAYNEQYF.

The J gene is TRBJ2-1, the V gene TRBV9; D might be TRBD2 (6 bases). Trimming removed 4 bases at V and 0 bases at J, with 20 bases between. Germline V gene lookup returns CDR1 SGDLS and CDR2 YYNGEE. This CDR3 spans 18 amino acids. CDR3: CASSFGWGGSSSYNEQFF. In DNA, the CDR3 is TGTGCCAGCAGCTTCGGATGGGGAGGCTCCAGCTCCTACAATGAGCAGTTCTTC.

This clonotype showed up many times. V and J are TRBV6-5 and TRBJ2-4, with a possible D match to TRBD1 (5 bases). In germline, CDR1 is MNHEY, CDR2 SVGAGI. Trimming stripped 2 bases from V and 2 bases from J, with 13 bases between. There are 16 residues in the CDR3. CDR3: CASSYNTSGSKNIQYF. The CDR3 DNA sequence: TGTGCCAGCAGTTACAACACCTCAGGGTCCAAAAACATTCAGTACTTC.